This T cell receptor (beta chain) was profiled in a study of blood T cell repertoires in COVID-19. Study details: PBMCs, B-cell-depleted T cells, or T cells were the source of the cDNA or gDNA that made up the material.

This clone was observed once. V was clipped by 8 bases and J by 0 bases, with 10 bases between them. Germline CDR1 LNHDA, CDR2 SQIVND (reference sequence). The CDR3 is 13 residues long. Participants came from some 23 US areas, aged about 18 to 95 years. Two negative PCRs, clearance, or symptom resolution were required of recovered Cohort 3 donors. TCRdb's copy holds only in-frame clones and misses some; the assay was immunoSEQ multiplex PCR. The sample includes more than 110,000 clones, approximately 90% of them seen just once. Sequences were obtained from PBMCs or T cells enriched from blood (not recorded which). The rearrangement links TRBV19 to TRBJ1-1; no firm D call. This sequence originates from a man aged 45 to 65 who had recovered from COVID-19. DNA of the CDR3: TGTGCCAGTCGAACACCGATGAACACTGAAGCTTTCTTT. Its translation is CASRTPMNTEAFF. The complete variable domain, with remaining parts taken from reference TRBV19 and TRBJ1-1, reads DGGITQSPKYLFRKEGQNVTLSCEQNLNHDAMYWYRQDPGQGLRLIYYSQIVNDFQKGDIAEGYSVSREKKESFPLTVTSAQKNPTAFYLCASRTPMNTEAFFGQGTRLTVV.